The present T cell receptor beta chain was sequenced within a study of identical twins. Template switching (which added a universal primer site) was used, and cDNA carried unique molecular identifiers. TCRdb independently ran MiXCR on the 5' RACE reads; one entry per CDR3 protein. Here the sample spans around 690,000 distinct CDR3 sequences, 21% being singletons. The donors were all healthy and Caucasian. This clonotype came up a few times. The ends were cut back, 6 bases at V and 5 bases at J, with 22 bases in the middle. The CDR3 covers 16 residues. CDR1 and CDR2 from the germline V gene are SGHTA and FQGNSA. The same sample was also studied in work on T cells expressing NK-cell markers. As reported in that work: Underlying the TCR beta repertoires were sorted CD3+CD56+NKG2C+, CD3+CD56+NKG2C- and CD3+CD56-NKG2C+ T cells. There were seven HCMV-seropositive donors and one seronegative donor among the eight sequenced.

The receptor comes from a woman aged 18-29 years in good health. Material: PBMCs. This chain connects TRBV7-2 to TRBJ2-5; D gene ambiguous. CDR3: CASSYMGNRRRETQYF. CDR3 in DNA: TGTGCCAGCAGTTATATGGGGAACCGTAGGCGGGAGACCCAGTACTTC.